The 32 T cell receptor beta chains below were found in one sample sequenced in a study of blood T cell repertoires in COVID-19. The table came from immunoSEQ multiplex PCR; TCRdb's copy has only in-frame clones and leaves some out. The top ten clones hold about 3% of a sample with a few hundred thousand clones, 86% of them seen once. What was sequenced was peripheral blood. These receptors came from a woman aged 25 to 39 with active or convalescent COVID-19.

The chain couples TRBV11-3 to TRBJ2-3, with TRBD2 matching over 14 bases. After removal of 5 bases from V and 2 bases from J, the junction contained 6 bases not matched to a gene. This CDR3 contains 17 residues. Germline CDR1 and CDR2: SGHNT and YENEEA. The CDR3 sequence: CASSPGTSGGFTDTQYF. CDR3 DNA sequence: TGTGCCAGCAGCCCCGGGACTAGCGGGGGTTTCACAGATACGCAGTATTTT.

This clone was recorded only once. V gene TRBV18 combines with J gene TRBJ2-7; a weak D match, TRBD1 (5 bases). CDR1 is KGHSH, CDR2 LQKENI, per germline. Trimming stripped 4 bases from V and 6 bases from J, with 13 bases between. The CDR3 has 13 amino acids. The CDR3 here is CASSHSGLGEQYF. The CDR3 nucleotides are TGTGCCAGCTCACACTCAGGGTTGGGCGAGCAGTACTTC.

The gene calls are TRBV29-1 and TRBJ2-1, with TRBD1 matching 8 bases. The CDR3 spans 10 residues. The ends lost 4 bases at V and 15 bases at J; junction bases unmatched: 5. Germline CDR1 SQVTM, CDR2 ANQGSEA. This chain's CDR3 is CSVGDRGLFF. The CDR3 nucleotides are TGCAGCGTTGGTGACAGGGGACTGTTCTTC.

The chain carries TRBV5-1 and TRBJ1-1; 7 nucleotides align to TRBD1. V dropped 0 bases and J dropped 1; count of bases not matched to a gene: 6. The CDR3 consists of 16 residues. CDR1 and CDR2 (germline): SGHRS, YFSETQ. The CDR3 DNA reads as TGCGCCAGCAGCTTGGCGGCAGGGGGAAGGAACACTGAAGCTTTCTTT. It specifies CASSLAAGGRNTEAFF.

J is TRBJ1-1 and V is TRBV5-4, with a tentative D call TRBD1 (5 bases). Trimming stripped 0 bases from V and 2 bases from J, with 8 bases between. This CDR3 has 14 residues. Germline V lookup: CDR1 SGHNT, CDR2 YYREEE (reference sequence). CDR3: CASSLDRSNTEAFF. CDR3 DNA: TGTGCCAGCAGCTTGGACAGGAGTAACACTGAAGCTTTCTTT.

The rearrangement joins TRBV6-2 or TRBV6-3 to TRBJ1-2; a weak D match, TRBD1 (5 bases). The germline V gene has CDR1 MNHEY and CDR2 SVGEGT. V was clipped by 6 bases and J by 8 bases, with 13 bases between them. This CDR3 is 12 amino acids long. The DNA of the CDR3 is TGTGCCAGCAGCTTCAGGGTAAGCGGCTACACCTTC. It yields the protein CASSFRVSGYTF.

CDR3 bases: TGTGCCAGCTCACTTCGGACAGGGGTAAACACCATATATTTT. This gives the protein CASSLRTGVNTIYF. The V call is TRBV18, the J call TRBJ1-3; TRBD1 matches at 9 bases. The V gene end was trimmed by 4 bases and the J gene end by 6 bases; junction bases not matched to a gene: 4. The CDR3 covers 14 residues. The germline V gene has CDR1 KGHSH and CDR2 LQKENI.

The chain employs TRBV5-4 and TRBJ1-2; 8 nucleotides agree with TRBD1. In germline, CDR1 is SGHNT, CDR2 YYREEE (reference sequence). The CDR3 extends over 14 amino acids. Germline trimming cut 0 bases from V and 4 bases from J; bases unmatched to any gene: 2. The CDR3: CASSLGQGIYGYTF. The CDR3 DNA reads TGTGCCAGCAGCTTGGGACAGGGGATCTATGGCTACACCTTC.

The CDR3 DNA is TGCAGTGCTAGTCAGGGGCGTACTGAAGCTTTCTTT. Translated: CSASQGRTEAFF. The chain recombines TRBV20-1 with TRBJ1-1, with a weak D call TRBD1 (6 bases). The CDR3 runs 12 residues. V was cut by 3 bases and J by 5 bases, with 10 bases left in between. CDR1 and CDR2 (germline): DFQATT, SNEGSKA (reference sequence).

The chain employs TRBV7-2 and TRBJ1-6, with D possibly being TRBD1 (6 bases). In germline, CDR1 is SGHTA, CDR2 FQGNSA. Deletions cut 3 bases from V and 0 bases from J, with 18 bases between. CDR3 length equals 19 residues. The CDR3 protein is CASSLGGPASSSYNSPLHF. In DNA form, the CDR3 reads TGTGCCAGCAGCTTGGGGGGGCCCGCTTCCAGCTCCTATAATTCACCCCTCCACTTT.

V and J are TRBV27 and TRBJ2-3, with 10 bases fitting TRBD2. This CDR3 region has 13 residues. Germline CDR1 MNHEY, CDR2 SMNVEV (reference sequence). The trim removed 5 bases at V and 8 bases at J, leaving 4 bases unmatched. The CDR3 sequence is CASSLERGGTQYF. The CDR3 DNA is TGTGCCAGCAGTCTTGAGCGGGGGGGTACGCAGTATTTT.

CDR3 coding DNA: TGTGCCAGCTCGGGCGGGGGGGCGTTTACAGATACGCAGTATTTT. Translation gives CASSGGGAFTDTQYF. The chain joins TRBV25-1 to TRBJ2-3, with 9 bases aligning to TRBD2. Germline-derived CDR1 and CDR2 are MGHDK and SYGVNS. Unmatched junction bases numbered 9, after V lost 8 bases and J lost 3 bases. This CDR3 has 15 residues.

This chain joins TRBV5-1 and TRBJ2-5; D remains unclear. This CDR3 has 13 residues. The V end lost 4 bases, the J end lost 4 bases, and 11 bases lay between the germline ends. Germline CDR1 reads SGHRS; CDR2 reads YFSETQ. The CDR3 coding sequence is TGCGCCAGCAGCGAGCCGACGGGAGAGACCCAGTACTTC. This codes for CASSEPTGETQYF.

V gene TRBV7-9 combines with J gene TRBJ1-1; TRBD1 matches at 7 bases. V shed 5 bases, J shed 0 bases, and the junction held 6 bases outside the gene matches. Germline V gives CDR1 SEHNR, CDR2 FQNEAQ (reference sequence). The length of the CDR3 is 15 residues. CDR3: CASSHRDSLNTEAFF. The CDR3 DNA reads as TGTGCCAGCAGCCATCGGGACAGTTTGAACACTGAAGCTTTCTTT.

As DNA, the CDR3 is TGTGCCTGGAGCAAGACTAGCGGGGGGGCCCATGAGCAGTTCTTC. Residues: CAWSKTSGGAHEQFF. V is TRBV30 and J is TRBJ2-1; TRBD2 agrees at 14 bases. This CDR3 region has 15 residues. Germline V gene data show CDR1 as GTSNPN and CDR2 as SVGIG (reference sequence). V was clipped by 3 bases and J by 8 bases; unmatched bases: 6. Full variable domain (missing parts from reference TRBV30 and TRBJ2-1): SQTIHQWPATLVQPVGSPLSLECTVEGTSNPNLYWYRQAAGRGLQLLFYSVGIGQISSEVPQNLSASRPQDRQFILSSKKLLLSDSGFYLCAWSKTSGGAHEQFFGPGTRLTVL.

The chain couples TRBV6-5 to TRBJ2-5; 11 bases map to TRBD2. With 6 bases clipped from V and 4 bases from J, the junction kept 7 bases outside the gene matches. The CDR3 has 15 amino acids. Germline CDR1 MNHEY, CDR2 SVGAGI. This CDR3 reads CASRPGLADSETQYF. The DNA of the CDR3 is TGTGCCAGCAGACCGGGACTAGCGGATTCAGAGACCCAGTACTTC.

This clone was counted once. V gene TRBV30 combines with J gene TRBJ2-6, with TRBD1 matching over 7 bases. The V and J ends lost 7 bases and 3 bases, in that order; junction bases with no gene match: 9. The CDR3 is made up of 15 amino acids. Germline V gene sequence: CDR1 GTSNPN, CDR2 SVGIG (reference sequence). CDR3 coding DNA: TGTGCCTCACGACAGGGTTTAAGTGGGGCCAACGTCCTGACTTTC. Protein: CASRQGLSGANVLTF.

This clone was recorded once. The CDR3: CASSPGSSSYNEQFF. CDR3 nucleotide sequence: TGTGCCAGCTCACCCGGGTCGAGCTCCTACAATGAGCAGTTCTTC. The chain joins TRBV18 to TRBJ2-1; no clear D. Germline CDR1 KGHSH, CDR2 LQKENI. This CDR3 has 15 residues. V was pared by 3 bases and J by 0 bases, with 9 bases between.

The J gene is TRBJ2-7, the V gene TRBV5-4; 10 bases line up with TRBD2. The J segment lost 1 base and the V segment lost 1 base, leaving 5 bases of the junction unmatched. In germline, CDR1 is SGHNT, CDR2 YYREEE (reference sequence). CDR3 length: 16 residues. For the CDR3, the DNA is TGTGCCAGCAGCTTGTACCCTAGCGGGGGATCCTACGAGCAGTACTTC. It specifies CASSLYPSGGSYEQYF.

The V and J genes are TRBV7-2 and TRBJ2-3, with 7 bases that match TRBD2. The CDR3 sequence is 13 residues long. The V segment lost 6 bases and the J segment 5 bases; nucleotides outside the gene matches: 5. The germline V gene encodes CDR1 SGHTA and CDR2 FQGNSA. The CDR3 region is CASRLSGGDTQYF. In DNA form, the CDR3 reads TGTGCCAGCAGGCTCTCGGGAGGAGATACGCAGTATTTT.

This chain joins TRBV5-6 and TRBJ1-1; 7 bases map to TRBD1. From germline, CDR1 is SGHDT and CDR2 YYEEEE. The V segment lost 2 bases and the J segment 2 bases; nucleotides outside the gene matches: 6. CDR3 length equals 15 residues. The CDR3 DNA sequence: TGTGCCAGCAGCTTCCCCGGGACAGCAAACACTGAAGCTTTCTTT. It encodes CASSFPGTANTEAFF.

V and J are TRBV5-5 and TRBJ1-1, with TRBD1 matching over 7 bases. This CDR3 is built from 12 residues. Germline CDR1 reads SGHKS; CDR2 reads YYEKEE (reference sequence). J was trimmed by 4 bases and V by 3 bases; bases with no gene match: 0. The CDR3 region is CASSSGGTEAFF. DNA for the CDR3: TGTGCCAGCAGCTCAGGGGGCACTGAAGCTTTCTTT.

V usage is TRBV7-9 and J usage is TRBJ1-3, with D perhaps matching TRBD1 (6 bases). The CDR3 is made up of 18 amino acids. The germline V and J ends were trimmed by 1 base and 0 bases, with 16 bases remaining between them. Germline V gene lookup returns CDR1 SEHNR and CDR2 FQNEAQ (reference sequence). The CDR3 coding sequence is TGTGCCAGCAGCTTAGGCGGGGGGGCCAGAAGCTCTGGAAACACCATATATTTT. It encodes CASSLGGGARSSGNTIYF.

This clone has just one count. The chain couples TRBV12-3 or TRBV12-4 to TRBJ2-3; TRBD1 agrees at 11 bases. The length of the CDR3 is 13 residues. V was clipped by 11 bases and J by 7 bases; unmatched bases: 8. The CDR3 nucleotides read TGTGCCTCGGGGGACAGGGGGATGAATACGCAGTATTTT. Translating gives CASGDRGMNTQYF.

This clone was seen more than once but under ten times. The V and J genes are TRBV7-8 and TRBJ1-5, with 9 positions matching TRBD1. CDR3 size: 20 residues. The ends lost 2 bases at V and 0 bases at J; junction bases unmatched: 14. Germline V lookup: CDR1 SGHVS, CDR2 FQNEAQ. CDR3: CASSLWARGQGKYSNQPQHF. DNA of the CDR3: TGTGCCAGCAGCTTATGGGCTCGGGGACAGGGCAAATATAGCAATCAGCCCCAGCATTTT. Full variable domain (rest looked up from reference TRBV7-8 and TRBJ1-5): GAGVSQSPRYKVAKRGQDVALRCDPISGHVSLFWYQQALGQGPEFLTYFQNEAQLDKSGLPSDRFFAERPEGSVSTLKIQRTQQEDSAVYLCASSLWARGQGKYSNQPQHFGDGTRLSIL.

The chain links TRBV27 to TRBJ2-3; no clear D gene. Germline lookup yields CDR1 MNHEY and CDR2 SMNVEV (reference sequence). The CDR3 totals 13 residues. Trimming left V 1 base short and J 6 bases short, with 8 bases between. The CDR3 is CASSLFARDTQYF. The DNA of the CDR3 is TGTGCCAGCAGTTTATTCGCCCGGGATACGCAGTATTTT.

The chain recombines TRBV6-5 with TRBJ2-3; 8 nucleotides line up with TRBD1. CDR1 and CDR2 (germline): MNHEY, SVGAGI. V lost 8 bases to trimming and J lost 3 bases; unmatched junction nucleotides: 10. This CDR3 spans 15 amino acids. CDR3 region: CASGDRGKGTDTQYF. In DNA, the CDR3 is TGTGCCAGCGGAGACAGGGGAAAGGGTACAGATACGCAGTATTTT.

The chain combines TRBV7-9 with TRBJ2-3, with D possibly matching TRBD1 (6 bases). Germline CDR1 and CDR2: SEHNR and FQNEAQ (reference sequence). The CDR3 has 16 residues. Between the trimmed V and J ends, which lost 5 bases and 0 bases, there was a span of 15 bases. The CDR3 DNA follows: TGTGCCAGCAGCCCGGACAGAGACTTTAGCACAGATACGCAGTATTTT. Protein sequence: CASSPDRDFSTDTQYF.

This chain connects TRBV5-1 to TRBJ2-5; 7 bases map to TRBD1. Losses at the gene ends were 3 bases for V and 4 bases for J; bases not matched to a gene: 9. Germline-derived CDR1 and CDR2 are SGHRS and YFSETQ. The CDR3 has 15 amino acids. CDR3 sequence: CASSSSPTGIETQYF. The CDR3 DNA reads as TGCGCCAGCAGCTCCAGCCCGACAGGGATAGAGACCCAGTACTTC.

V and J are TRBV10-3 and TRBJ1-1; maybe TRBD1 (5 bases). The CDR3 consists of 15 residues. With 0 bases removed from V and 3 bases from J, the gap between germline ends came to 11 bases. Looked up from germline, CDR1 is ENHRY and CDR2 is SYGVKD. The DNA for the CDR3 is TGTGCCATCAGTGAGTCGACTCAAGGGGACACTGAAGCTTTCTTT. Protein: CAISESTQGDTEAFF.

This chain uses TRBV19 with TRBJ1-2; 7 positions agree with TRBD1. The CDR3 spans 15 residues. CDR1 LNHDA and CDR2 SQIVND come from the germline V gene (reference sequence). V gave up 7 bases and J gave up 8 bases; unmatched junction bases: 16. CDR3 region: CASMVGRGAFNGYTF. The CDR3 DNA follows: TGTGCCAGTATGGTAGGCAGGGGGGCTTTCAACGGCTACACCTTC.

In this sample, this clone turned up a few times. The chain employs TRBV5-1 and TRBJ2-3; tentative D call: TRBD2 (7 bases). Germline V gene data show CDR1 as SGHRS and CDR2 as YFSETQ. V lost 0 bases and J lost 11, with 19 bases in between. The CDR3 is 15 residues long. The CDR3 DNA is TGCGCCAGCAGCTTGGCCGGCGGGGGCCCCTCCGGGCAGTATTTT. Its translation is CASSLAGGGPSGQYF.